This T cell receptor (beta chain) was sequenced in a study of cytomegalovirus exposure and HLA in healthy donors. The CDR3 extends over 15 amino acids. V was trimmed by 3 bases and J by 6 bases, leaving 18 bases between them. The germline V gene has CDR1 MDHEN and CDR2 SYDVKM. Donors showed nominal health when sampled, although they likely had unrecorded immune exposures. Whole-study results and caveats: Relative to the approximately 700-donor mean, N-insertions were reportedly fewer in an Asian-associated ancestry cluster in a later analysis. Prior analysis indicated that the majority of TCR beta V segments exhibited productivity approximately 87% or approximately 30% of the time.

In regard to this clone: Its antigen remains unidentified.

In the PCR, 60 Vbeta and 13 Jbeta primers were used. Assay: immunoSEQ multiplex PCR; the TCRdb copy retains only in-frame clones and omits some. Of around 100,000 clones in the sample, about 8% were seen once. The chain couples TRBV28 to TRBJ2-7; D is possibly TRBD2 (5 bases). The sample taken for sequencing was PBMCs. The sequence derives from a man between 50 and 59 years old in good health and CMV-seronegative. DNA for the CDR3: TGTGCCAGCAGTTTCCCACTAGAGCGAGCTACCGAGCAGTACTTC. Residues: CASSFPLERATEQYF.